This T cell receptor (beta chain) originates from a study of post-analysis software for immune sequencing data. Findings and caveats of the study: About five TRBV segments, including TRBV5-6, TRBV5-1 and TRBV20-1, were more frequent in patients than controls.

On this clonotype itself: As yet, its antigen is unknown.

The TCR beta cDNA libraries contained unique molecular identifiers. T cells numbering roughly 0.95 to 11 million gave rise to a few hundred thousand cDNA molecules. MiXCR, applied by TCRdb to the PCR reads, yields one record per CDR3 protein. Here the sample spans roughly 650,000 distinct CDR3 sequences, around 60% being singletons. Germline V lookup: CDR1 DFQATT, CDR2 SNEGSKA (reference sequence). The CDR3 spans 13 residues. The V and J ends lost 3 bases and 1 base respectively, with 9 bases between them. The rearrangement joins TRBV20-1 to TRBJ2-5; D ambiguous. This sequence originates from a girl under 10 years old with multiple sclerosis. Sequencing was done on a sample of blood. The CDR3 DNA reads TGCAGTGCTAGTGGCAGCACCCAAGAGACCCAGTACTTC. The encoded protein is CSASGSTQETQYF.